The T cell receptor beta chain described here comes from a study of lymphopenia after photon versus proton radiotherapy (dated by TCRdb to between 2018 and 2020). Regarding the research as a whole: The study compared the immunological effects of photon versus proton radiation therapy in patients with gastrointestinal tumors who developed high-grade lymphopenia. The roughly 20 patients in the cohort had gastrointestinal tumors, were treated with either photon or proton therapy, and subsequently developed lymphopenia. The goal of the study was to characterize the differences between the two radiation modalities in how they affect the immune system.

Here is what the overall study found, with its caveats: Proton-treated patients stayed relatively stable during treatment, while photon-treated patients lost naive T cells and TCR diversity and gained effector/memory populations. The survival association was assessed only in patients who died, and the authors presented better survival with proton therapy as a possibility rather than a demonstrated result. Across the cohort, among patients who died, a greater drop in TCR diversity after the nadir was inversely correlated with overall survival time. After the lymphocyte count nadir, oligoclonal expansion, especially of CD8+ Temra cells, was observed in photon-treated repertoires, and the drop in diversity was driven by this expansion.

Receptors were amplified or captured by the immunoSEQ multiplex PCR assay. T cell repertoires were profiled by deep sequencing of rearranged TCR beta loci, alongside multiparametric flow cytometry. What TCRdb holds here is the immuneACCESS table cut down to in-frame rearrangements. Part of the clones is not present; checked against another copy, under half of the missing clones reflect an unresolved V gene, and the others are unexplained. The sample has around 150,000 clones on record, 75% to 90% of them singletons. The ten largest clonotypes hold about 4.4% of the sample. The CDR3 goes from the cysteine to the phenylalanine over 15 residues. CDR3 DNA is the only sequence kept; it has 45 bases, read in frame from the first base. Turning to this clone: What this receptor recognizes is not known. Per-base qualities were not stored, and no clone one base away is much larger.

The sequence was obtained from a man aged 50-59 years with gastric cancer. The sequence joins TRBV12-1 to TRBJ1-5. TRBV12-1 is classified as a pseudogene. Sequenced here: peripheral blood, sampled from a patient treated with photon-based radiotherapy. The base sequence is TGTGCCAGCAGCCGGACAGAGGGGACTCATCAGCCCCAGCATTTT. This translates into CASSRTEGTHQPQHF.